These 12 T cell receptor beta chains were all obtained from the same sample, sequenced in a study of tissue T cells after allogeneic stem cell transplantation. This research-autopsy study prospectively enrolled adult allogeneic hematopoietic cell transplant recipients with steroid-refractory graft-versus-host disease. TCRdb keeps only in-frame clones here, not all; method: immunoSEQ multiplex PCR. The table shows about 4,100 clones, with over 75% occurring only once. The sample was esophageal tissue, taken at autopsy. The receptor set was obtained from an older male patient with steroid-refractory graft-versus-host disease after an allogeneic stem cell transplant. Part of the T cell pool may stem from the graft donor.

The chain employs TRBV11-2 and TRBJ1-4; D remains unclear. The CDR3 runs to 12 residues. V lost 5 bases and J 8 bases, leaving 9 bases between the germline ends. The germline V gene has CDR1 SGHAT and CDR2 FQNNGV. The CDR3 coding sequence is TGTGCCAGCAGCCGATCACAAGAAAAACTGTTTTTT. Its translation: CASSRSQEKLFF.

The chain has TRBV6-1 and TRBJ1-1; no firm D call. The V and J ends lost 0 bases and 1 base respectively, with 6 bases between them. Germline V lookup: CDR1 MNHNS, CDR2 SASEGT. The CDR3 loop spans 14 amino acids. The CDR3 reads CASSEAWPNTEAFF. The DNA for the CDR3 is TGTGCCAGCAGTGAAGCTTGGCCGAACACTGAAGCTTTCTTT.

J is TRBJ1-5 and V is TRBV30; tentatively, D is TRBD1 (5 bases). Trimming stripped 2 bases from V and 5 bases from J, with 10 bases between. The CDR3 spans 13 residues. From germline, CDR1 is GTSNPN and CDR2 SVGIG (reference sequence). CDR3 bases: TGTGCCTGGAGTCCCCGGGGGGATCAGCCCCAGCATTTT. This codes for CAWSPRGDQPQHF.

This clone was seen more than once but under ten times. V usage is TRBV10-3 and J usage is TRBJ1-6; D is possibly TRBD1 (6 bases). This CDR3 comprises 15 residues. Between the trimmed V and J ends, which lost 11 bases and 6 bases, there was a span of 20 bases. Germline CDR1 and CDR2: ENHRY and SYGVKD. The CDR3 sequence: CASRRNREINSPLHF. In DNA form, the CDR3 reads TGTGCCTCGCGTCGAAACAGGGAGATTAATTCACCCCTCCACTTT.

The chain uses TRBV9 and TRBJ2-7; the match to TRBD2 covers 7 bases. In germline, CDR1 is SGDLS, CDR2 YYNGEE. This CDR3 has 15 residues. V lost 0 bases, J lost 3 bases, and 6 bases stayed unmatched. CDR3 nucleotide sequence: TGTGCCAGCAGCGTAGGGGGCACGGGGGGCTACGAGCAGTACTTC. Translation gives CASSVGGTGGYEQYF.

This chain's CDR3 is CAWSGDRSSTNEKLFF. CDR3 DNA sequence: TGTGCCTGGAGTGGAGACAGAAGCTCAACTAATGAAAAACTGTTTTTT. The V call is TRBV30, the J call TRBJ1-4, with D possibly being TRBD1 (5 bases). The CDR3 consists of 16 residues. Trimming took 1 base from V and 0 from J, leaving 12 bases between them. Germline CDR1 GTSNPN, CDR2 SVGIG (reference sequence).

This clone was seen a handful of times. The rearrangement uses TRBV5-1 and TRBJ2-1, with D possibly being TRBD2 (5 bases). The CDR3 is 15 amino acids. Germline V CDR1 and CDR2: SGHRS, YFSETQ. Trimming removed 4 bases at V and 0 bases at J, with 11 bases between. The CDR3 is CASSGLGDSYNEQFF. Written as DNA, the CDR3 is TGCGCCAGCAGCGGACTCGGTGACTCCTACAATGAGCAGTTCTTC. The full variable domain, completed using reference TRBV5-1 and TRBJ2-1, is KAGVTQTPRYLIKTRGQQVTLSCSPISGHRSVSWYQQTPGQGLQFLFEYFSETQRNKGNFPGRFSGRQFSNSRSEMNVSTLELGDSALYLCASSGLGDSYNEQFFGPGTRLTVL.

V is TRBV18 and J is TRBJ2-7, with TRBD1 as a possible D gene (6 bases). V dropped 4 bases and J dropped 2 bases, with 12 bases sitting between them. Per germline, CDR1 KGHSH and CDR2 LQKENI. This CDR3 has 14 amino acids. The DNA of the CDR3 is TGTGCCAGCTCACTAACAGGGTTTACCTACGAGCAGTACTTC. Its translation: CASSLTGFTYEQYF. Looking up the rest from reference TRBV18 and TRBJ2-7 gives the full variable domain: NAGVMQNPRHLVRRRGQEARLRCSPMKGHSHVYWYRQLPEEGLKFMVYLQKENIIDESGMPKERFSAEFPKEGPSILRIQQVVRGDSAAYFCASSLTGFTYEQYFGPGTRLTVT.

The chain joins TRBV6-4 to TRBJ1-6; D unclear. CDR1 MRHNA and CDR2 SNTAGT come from the germline V gene. The CDR3 spans 14 residues. V lost 3 bases and J lost 3, with 6 bases in between. The CDR3 sequence: CASSESVYNSPLHF. The CDR3 DNA reads as TGTGCCAGCAGTGAATCCGTCTATAATTCACCCCTCCACTTT.

A single count supports this clone. The gene calls are TRBV6-4 and TRBJ1-1; no firm D call. With 6 bases removed from V and 3 bases from J, the gap between germline ends came to 14 bases. CDR3 length: 14 residues. CDR1 is MRHNA, CDR2 SNTAGT, per germline. CDR3 loop: CASRTYAEHTEAFF. The CDR3 bases are TGTGCCAGCAGAACCTACGCTGAGCACACTGAAGCTTTCTTT.

This clone occurred once. The rearrangement links TRBV4-2 to TRBJ1-1; D perhaps matches TRBD1 (5 bases). V lost 0 bases, J lost 6 bases, and 14 bases lay in between. Germline V lookup: CDR1 LGHNA, CDR2 YNFKEQ. The CDR3 loop spans 15 amino acids. The CDR3: CASSQDWRTGPEAFF. In DNA, the CDR3 is TGTGCCAGCAGCCAAGATTGGAGAACAGGTCCTGAAGCTTTCTTT.

Sample share makes this clone medium-sized. The CDR3 loop reads CAWRRAGNEQFF. DNA of the CDR3: TGTGCCTGGAGGCGGGCGGGGAATGAGCAGTTCTTC. This chain joins TRBV30 and TRBJ2-1; perhaps TRBD2 as D (6 bases). From germline, CDR1 is GTSNPN and CDR2 SVGIG (reference sequence). V gave up 3 bases and J gave up 7 bases, with 10 bases separating them. The CDR3 totals 12 residues.